This entry lists 19 T cell receptor beta chains sequenced from one sample in a study of graft-versus-host responses after intestinal transplantation. Data came from immunoSEQ multiplex PCR; TCRdb stores just in-frame clones and leaves some out. Of some 31,000 clones in the sample, 87% were seen once. This sample comprised PBMCs, obtained 450 to 480 days after intestinal transplantation. These receptors originate from a human patient who received an intestinal transplant, so some T cells may come from the graft donor.

The chain is built from TRBV20-1 and TRBJ2-2; a possible D gene is TRBD2 (5 bases). This CDR3 spans 11 amino acids. The germline gives CDR1 DFQATT, CDR2 SNEGSKA (reference sequence). V was trimmed by 6 bases and J by 8 bases, leaving 10 bases between them. CDR3 nucleotide sequence: TGCAGTGCGAGCGGTAAAGGGGAGCTGTTTTTT. As protein: CSASGKGELFF.

The chain couples TRBV30 to TRBJ1-1; 9 nucleotides agree with TRBD1. Germline assignment: CDR1 GTSNPN and CDR2 SVGIG (reference sequence). The CDR3 extends over 12 amino acids. V lost 4 bases, J lost 5 bases, and 2 bases stayed unmatched. Here the CDR3 reads CAWTGTGTEAFF. Written as DNA, the CDR3 is TGTGCCTGGACCGGGACAGGGACTGAAGCTTTCTTT.

This clone was detected only once. The V call is TRBV28, the J call TRBJ2-7; D possibly corresponds to TRBD2 (6 bases). The CDR3 spans 14 residues. The ends were cut back, 5 bases at V and 2 bases at J, with 13 bases in the middle. Germline V gene lookup returns CDR1 MDHEN and CDR2 SYDVKM. CDR3 sequence reads: CASSRWGDTYEQYF. The CDR3 coding sequence is TGTGCCAGCAGTCGCTGGGGGGATACCTACGAGCAGTACTTC.

The V call is TRBV7-6, the J call TRBJ1-5; D gene unclear. Trimming cost V 3 bases and J 1 base, with 7 bases left between them. The CDR3 sequence is 14 residues long. CDR1 and CDR2 (germline): SGHVS, FNYEAQ. The CDR3 sequence is CASSFAPSNQPQHF. DNA for the CDR3: TGTGCCAGCAGCTTTGCCCCGAGCAATCAGCCCCAGCATTTT.

The genes are TRBV7-9 and TRBJ2-2; D gene uncertain. Trimming cost V 3 bases and J 2 bases, with 4 bases left between them. CDR3 length equals 13 residues. Germline values: CDR1 SEHNR, CDR2 FQNEAQ (reference sequence). CDR3 residues: CASSFKNTGELFF. Here the CDR3 DNA reads TGTGCCAGCAGCTTCAAAAACACCGGGGAGCTGTTTTTT.

The chain couples TRBV6-5 to TRBJ2-3; 7 bases agree with TRBD1. V gave up 7 bases and J gave up 4 bases; unmatched junction bases: 11. The germline gives CDR1 MNHEY, CDR2 SVGAGI. The CDR3 totals 15 residues. The CDR3 spells CASKTYRGLADTQYF. The CDR3 nucleotides read TGTGCCAGCAAAACCTACAGGGGTTTGGCAGATACGCAGTATTTT.

The chain links TRBV7-9 to TRBJ2-7; weak D call: TRBD1 (6 bases). Trimming pared 4 bases from V and 4 bases from J, leaving 17 bases between. The CDR3 covers 15 residues. CDR1 is SEHNR and CDR2 is FQNEAQ in the germline V gene (reference sequence). Here the CDR3 DNA reads TGTGCCAGCAGCTCTGGGACCAGGGGATCTTACGAGCAGTACTTC. Translating gives CASSSGTRGSYEQYF.

This chain links TRBV5-5 with TRBJ1-2; no definite D call. The CDR3 length is 12 residues. Between the trimmed V and J ends, which lost 4 bases and 1 base, there was a span of 5 bases. Germline CDR1 and CDR2: SGHKS and YYEKEE (reference sequence). The CDR3 reads CASSLDNYGYTF. Here the CDR3 DNA reads TGTGCCAGCAGCCTCGATAACTATGGCTACACCTTC. Full variable domain (remainder filled in from reference TRBV5-5 and TRBJ1-2): DAGVTQSPTHLIKTRGQQVTLRCSPISGHKSVSWYQQVLGQGPQFIFQYYEKEERGRGNFPDRFSARQFPNYSSELNVNALLLGDSALYLCASSLDNYGYTFGSGTRLTVV.

The chain is built from TRBV5-1 and TRBJ2-2; weak D call: TRBD1 (6 bases). V lost 4 bases and J 4 bases, leaving 14 bases between the germline ends. The CDR3 is made up of 15 amino acids. The germline V gene has CDR1 SGHRS and CDR2 YFSETQ. CDR3: CASSKTTGSTGELFF. The CDR3 DNA sequence: TGCGCCAGCAGCAAAACTACAGGGTCCACCGGGGAGCTGTTTTTT.

This clone appeared once. The chain has TRBV28 and TRBJ2-5; D not certain. The J call may be wrong; the DNA end is better matched by TRBJ2-7. Looked up from germline, CDR1 is MDHEN and CDR2 is SYDVKM. This CDR3 is built from 11 residues. In nucleotides, the CDR3 is TGTGCCAGCAGTTTGGGTGACGAGCAGTACTTC. It encodes CASSLGDEQYF.

This clone was picked up a small number of times. The chain employs TRBV6-5 and TRBJ2-7; D is ambiguous. V gave up 6 bases and J gave up 4 bases, with 13 bases separating them. Per germline, CDR1 MNHEY and CDR2 SVGAGI. The CDR3 runs to 13 residues. CDR3 DNA sequence: TGTGCCAGCAGCCGAGAGCCCGGGTACGAGCAGTACTTC. This translates into CASSREPGYEQYF.

The genes are TRBV9 and TRBJ1-4, with 10 bases identical to TRBD1. Trimming removed 4 bases from V and 5 bases from J; junction bases left unmatched: 5. Per the germline V gene, CDR1 is SGDLS and CDR2 is YYNGEE. CDR3 size: 15 residues. The CDR3 loop reads CASSPSTGGNEKLFF. The CDR3 DNA follows: TGTGCCAGCAGCCCCTCGACAGGGGGCAATGAAAAACTGTTTTTT.

The chain links TRBV6-1 to TRBJ2-7; 9 bases fit TRBD1. The CDR3 contains 14 residues. Germline V CDR1 and CDR2: MNHNS, SASEGT. Trimming removed 6 bases from V and 3 bases from J; junction bases left unmatched: 6. The CDR3 is CASRPTGGFYEQYF. The CDR3, as DNA: TGTGCCAGCAGACCGACAGGGGGGTTCTACGAGCAGTACTTC.

This rearrangement joins TRBV27 to TRBJ2-6; D not resolved. CDR1 is MNHEY, CDR2 SMNVEV, per germline (reference sequence). Trimming removed 2 bases from V and 2 bases from J, with 4 bases in between. The CDR3 contains 14 residues. The CDR3 sequence: CASSLHPGANVLTF. The CDR3 DNA is TGTGCCAGCAGTTTACACCCTGGGGCCAACGTCCTGACTTTC.

The chain carries TRBV5-1 and TRBJ2-1; tentative D call: TRBD2 (6 bases). The CDR3 covers 17 residues. Germline CDR1 reads SGHRS; CDR2 reads YFSETQ. Between the trimmed V and J ends, which lost 2 bases and 4 bases, there was a span of 19 bases. The CDR3 sequence is CASSFPVGSGLYNEQFF. The CDR3 DNA is TGCGCCAGCAGCTTTCCCGTGGGTAGCGGCCTATACAATGAGCAGTTCTTC.

V gene TRBV27 combines with J gene TRBJ1-6; 8 nucleotides line up with TRBD1. This CDR3 comprises 15 residues. Trimming removed 8 bases from V and 11 bases from J; junction bases left unmatched: 14. Germline V gene data show CDR1 as MNHEY and CDR2 as SMNVEV (reference sequence). CDR3 bases: TGTGCCAGCGGGGACTGGACAGGGCTTTCTCCACCCCTCCACTTT. Translation gives CASGDWTGLSPPLHF.

This clone is a singleton in its sample. The gene calls are TRBV19 and TRBJ2-4; 8 nucleotides agree with TRBD2. Germline-derived CDR1 and CDR2 are LNHDA and SQIVND (reference sequence). This CDR3 comprises 14 residues. The V gene end was trimmed by 4 bases and the J gene end by 3 bases; junction bases not matched to a gene: 2. In DNA form, the CDR3 reads TGTGCCAGTAGTAGAGCGGGGGACAAAAACATTCAGTACTTC. Translation: CASSRAGDKNIQYF.

This chain links TRBV10-3 with TRBJ2-5, with D unclear. The CDR3 consists of 11 residues. V was clipped by 0 bases and J by 5 bases, with 1 base between them. CDR1 is ENHRY and CDR2 is SYGVKD in the germline V gene. The CDR3 sequence: CAISESETQYF. The CDR3 region has the DNA TGTGCCATCAGTGAGTCGGAGACCCAGTACTTC.

The CDR3 DNA follows: TGCGCCAGCAGCCGGTTTTTCTCGGGGGCGAGTGGCTACACCTTC. This translates into CASSRFFSGASGYTF. V and J are TRBV5-1 and TRBJ1-2; D is possibly TRBD1 (6 bases). Germline lookup yields CDR1 SGHRS and CDR2 YFSETQ. The V end lost 4 bases, the J end lost 7 bases, and 20 bases lay between the germline ends. CDR3 size: 15 residues. The variable domain in full, with the rest retrieved from reference TRBV5-1 and TRBJ1-2, is KAGVTQTPRYLIKTRGQQVTLSCSPISGHRSVSWYQQTPGQGLQFLFEYFSETQRNKGNFPGRFSGRQFSNSRSEMNVSTLELGDSALYLCASSRFFSGASGYTFGSGTRLTVV.